The rows below give T cell receptor beta chains drawn from one sample of a study of beta chain features in type 1 diabetes. Method: immunoSEQ multiplex PCR; TCRdb's copy keeps in-frame clones and lacks some. The top ten clones hold about 0.02% of a sample with under 300,000 clones, around 13% of them seen once. Sequenced: naive CD4+ T cells from blood. These receptors all stem from a man aged 25-40 years with type 1 diabetes. Each CDR3 is given with its conserved first and last residue. Fields, in order: V gene, J gene, clone size, D gene, CDR3 DNA, CDR3 protein. D genes are given only for firm matches. Clone size, where shown, is once, few, many, or a class for clones that have expanded.

TRBV4-1	TRBJ1-4	few	TRBD1	TGCGCCAGCAGCGCTACAGGGGCGGGTGAAAAACTGTTTTTT	CASSATGAGEKLFF
TRBV4-1	TRBJ1-1	few	TRBD1	TGCGCCAGCAGCCATACACCCGGGACAGGGAACCGGAACACTGAAGCTTTCTTT	CASSHTPGTGNRNTEAFF
TRBV7-6	TRBJ2-1	few	.	TGTGCCAGCAGCCGAGGGGGCAATGAGCAGTTCTTC	CASSRGGNEQFF
TRBV9	TRBJ1-1	few	.	TGTGCCAGCAGCGTAGCAGGGGTTCACACTGAAGCTTTCTTT	CASSVAGVHTEAFF
TRBV7-9	TRBJ1-4	few	.	TGTGCCAGCAGCTCCACGGCGGGGCGTGAAAAACTGTTTTTT	CASSSTAGREKLFF
TRBV6-6	TRBJ1-3	few	.	TGTGCCAGCAGTTACCTAAGCTCTGGAAACACCATATATTTT	CASSYLSSGNTIYF
TRBV4-1	TRBJ2-5	.	TRBD1	TGCGCCAGCAGCCTACCGGACAGGGAACAAGAGACCCAGTACTTC	CASSLPDREQETQYF
TRBV18	TRBJ1-1	.	TRBD1	TGTGCCAGCTCACCACCGTCACAGGGGTTTGGATTCACTGAAGCTTTCTTT	CASSPPSQGFGFTEAFF
TRBV30	TRBJ1-2	few	TRBD1	TGTGCCTGGACCGCGGGACAGGGGTTCGGCTACACCTTC	CAWTAGQGFGYTF
TRBV5-6	TRBJ2-3	.	TRBD2	TGTGCCAGCAGAAGATGGGGGGGTACGGGAGATACGCAGTATTTT	CASRRWGGTGDTQYF